Detailed here is one T cell receptor (beta chain). This sample was included in a study of OX40 agonist ivuxolimab in advanced cancers. Some clones are missing from TCRdb's copy, which holds only in-frame ones; the method was immunoSEQ multiplex PCR. The sample records around 80,000 clones, about 91% being singletons. This CDR3 contains 14 residues. From germline, CDR1 is WNHNN and CDR2 SYGVQD (reference sequence). The V end was cut by 4 bases, the J end by 0 bases, with 7 bases between. This sequence joins TRBV10-1 and TRBJ1-3; maybe TRBD1 (5 bases). The specimen was CD4+ or CD8+ T cells sorted from blood, collected in a trial of the OX40 agonist ivuxolimab. This sequence originates from an adult with an advanced solid tumor such as melanoma, head and neck, liver or kidney cancer. CDR3 sequence (DNA): TGCGCCAGCAGTGGACAGTCCTCTGGAAACACCATATATTTT. Its protein product is CASSGQSSGNTIYF.